Presented here are 7 T cell receptor beta chains from one specimen sequenced in a study of T cells of healthy individuals. From the 5' RACE reads, TCRdb called clonotypes with MiXCR, one entry per CDR3 protein. Among approximately 58,000 distinct CDR3 sequences listed, over 12% were seen once. These TCRs come from a human donor in good health.

This clonotype has only a few counts. This chain uses TRBV20-1 with TRBJ2-5, with 7 bases fitting TRBD2. The V segment lost 6 bases and the J segment 3 bases; nucleotides outside the gene matches: 10. The germline V gene encodes CDR1 DFQATT and CDR2 SNEGSKA (reference sequence). The CDR3 consists of 14 residues. CDR3 residues: CSALPLRGEETQYF. In nucleotides, the CDR3 is TGCAGTGCCCTACCCCTACGGGGGGAAGAGACCCAGTACTTC.

This clonotype was recorded at least ten times. The rearrangement joins TRBV9 to TRBJ1-4; 7 bases fit TRBD1. With V trimmed by 0 bases and J by 7 bases, 6 bases remained unmatched. From germline, CDR1 is SGDLS and CDR2 YYNGEE. There are 15 residues in the CDR3. The CDR3 DNA follows: TGTGCCAGCAGCGTAGGGGTCCGGGACAGTGAAAAACTGTTTTTT. This translates into CASSVGVRDSEKLFF.

This clonotype was detected ten times or more. V is TRBV7-2 and J is TRBJ1-5; D is unclear. The CDR3 has 13 amino acids. The ends were cut back, 5 bases at V and 4 bases at J, with 9 bases in the middle. CDR1 SGHTA and CDR2 FQGNSA come from the germline V gene. CDR3 nucleotide sequence: TGTGCCAGCAGCAGGGCGGTTAATCAGCCCCAGCATTTT. Translating gives CASSRAVNQPQHF.

This clonotype was recorded many times. J is TRBJ2-1 and V is TRBV29-1; D unclear. Trimming took off 5 bases at V and 7 bases at J, with 15 bases between the two ends. In germline, CDR1 is SQVTM, CDR2 ANQGSEA. The length of the CDR3 is 13 residues. The DNA of the CDR3 is TGCAGCGTTTCCCCGAGACCAATGAATGAGCAGTTCTTC. The encoded protein is CSVSPRPMNEQFF.

This clonotype was recorded a few times. This chain connects TRBV6-2 or TRBV6-3 to TRBJ2-1; perhaps TRBD2 as D (7 bases). The CDR3 runs to 19 residues. Deletions cut 5 bases from V and 0 bases from J, with 23 bases between. Germline V gene sequence: CDR1 MNHEY, CDR2 SVGEGT. The CDR3, as DNA: TGTGCCAGCAGTCCTTGGGAGGGGGGGGCAACGAGCTCCTACAATGAGCAGTTCTTC. It codes for CASSPWEGGATSSYNEQFF.

This chain uses TRBV29-1 with TRBJ2-7; D possibly corresponds to TRBD1 (6 bases). Trimming removed 6 bases from V and 1 base from J, with 13 bases in between. CDR1 and CDR2 (germline): SQVTM, ANQGSEA. This CDR3 has 13 residues. In nucleotides, the CDR3 is TGCAGCGTGGCCGGGACACCTTCCTACGAGCAGTACTTC. Translated: CSVAGTPSYEQYF.

V usage is TRBV9 and J usage is TRBJ2-1, with 9 bases matching TRBD2. This CDR3 contains 15 residues. The V segment lost 6 bases and the J segment 5 bases; nucleotides outside the gene matches: 9. Per germline, CDR1 SGDLS and CDR2 YYNGEE. CDR3 sequence: CASTLAGVVDNEQFF. CDR3 DNA sequence: TGTGCCAGCACCTTAGCGGGGGTGGTTGACAATGAGCAGTTCTTC.